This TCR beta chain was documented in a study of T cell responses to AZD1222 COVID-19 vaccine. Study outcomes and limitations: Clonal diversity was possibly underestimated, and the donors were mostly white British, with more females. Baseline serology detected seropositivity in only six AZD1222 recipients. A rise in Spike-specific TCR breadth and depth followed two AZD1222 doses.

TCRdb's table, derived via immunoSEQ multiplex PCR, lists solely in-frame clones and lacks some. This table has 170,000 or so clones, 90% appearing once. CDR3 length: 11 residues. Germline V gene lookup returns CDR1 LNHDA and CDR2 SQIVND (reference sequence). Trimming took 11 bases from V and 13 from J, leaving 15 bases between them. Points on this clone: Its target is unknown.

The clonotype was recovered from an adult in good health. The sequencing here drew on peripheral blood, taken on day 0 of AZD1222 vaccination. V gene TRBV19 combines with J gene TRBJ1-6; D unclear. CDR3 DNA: TGTGCCTCCGGACTCGGTGCCCCCCTCCACTTT. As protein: CASGLGAPLHF.